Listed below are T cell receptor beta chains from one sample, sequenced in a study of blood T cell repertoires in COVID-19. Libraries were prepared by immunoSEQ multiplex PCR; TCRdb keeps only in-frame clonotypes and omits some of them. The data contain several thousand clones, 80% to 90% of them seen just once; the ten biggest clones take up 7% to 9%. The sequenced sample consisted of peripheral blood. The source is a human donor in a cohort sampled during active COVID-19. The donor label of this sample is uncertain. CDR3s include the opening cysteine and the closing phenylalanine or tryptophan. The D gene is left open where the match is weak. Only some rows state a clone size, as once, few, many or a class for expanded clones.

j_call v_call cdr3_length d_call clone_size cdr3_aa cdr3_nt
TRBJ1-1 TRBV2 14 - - CASKKSWLNTEAFF TGTGCCAGCAAAAAGTCTTGGCTGAACACTGAAGCTTTCTTT
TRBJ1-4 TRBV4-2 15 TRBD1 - CASSQERTGNEELFF TGTGCCAGCAGCCAAGAGCGGACAGGGAATGAAGAACTGTTTTTT
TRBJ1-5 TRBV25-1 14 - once CASSECVGNQPQHF TGTGCCAGCAGTGAATGCGTCGGCAATCAGCCCCAGCATTTT
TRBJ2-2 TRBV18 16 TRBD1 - CASSPNRTGVTGELFF TGTGCCAGCTCACCAAACCGGACAGGGGTCACCGGGGAGCTGTTTTTT
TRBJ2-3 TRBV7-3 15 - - CASSLTGARTDTQYF TGTGCCAGCAGCTTAACGGGGGCGCGCACAGATACGCAGTATTTT
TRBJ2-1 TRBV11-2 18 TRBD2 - CASSSRSGLAGVSNEQFF TGTGCCAGCAGCTCCCGCTCGGGACTAGCGGGGGTATCCAATGAGCAGTTCTTC
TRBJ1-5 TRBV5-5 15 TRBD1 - CASSWGDSSNQPQHF TGTGCCAGCAGCTGGGGGGACAGTTCAAATCAGCCCCAGCATTTT
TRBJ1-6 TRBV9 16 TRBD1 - CASSVGNPGGNSPLHF TGTGCCAGCAGCGTAGGTAATCCAGGGGGAAATTCACCCCTCCACTTT
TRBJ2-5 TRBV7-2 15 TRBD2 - CASSLSGGILGTQYF TGTGCCAGCAGCTTAAGCGGGGGGATCCTTGGGACCCAGTACTTC
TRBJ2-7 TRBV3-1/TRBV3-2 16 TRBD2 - CASSQDLTSGTGEQYF TGTGCCAGCAGCCAAGATTTGACTAGCGGGACGGGCGAGCAGTACTTC
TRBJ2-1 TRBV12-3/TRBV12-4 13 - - CASRRDAYNEQFF TGTGCCAGCAGGCGGGACGCCTACAATGAGCAGTTCTTC
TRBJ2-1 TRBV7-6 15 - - CASSLVYGVYNEQFF TGTGCCAGCAGCTTAGTATATGGAGTATACAATGAGCAGTTCTTC
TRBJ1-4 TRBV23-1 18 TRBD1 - CASSPTLCTGGMGEKLFF TGCGCCAGCAGTCCGACACTTTGCACAGGGGGGATGGGTGAAAAACTGTTTTTT
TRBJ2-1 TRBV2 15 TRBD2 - CASRGGLASYNEQFF TGTGCCAGCAGGGGGGGACTAGCTTCCTACAATGAGCAGTTCTTC
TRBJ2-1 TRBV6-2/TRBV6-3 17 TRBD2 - CASSPRVAGSSYNEQFF TGTGCCAGCAGCCCTCGGGTAGCGGGTAGCTCCTACAATGAGCAGTTCTTC
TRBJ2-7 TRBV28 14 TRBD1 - CASRPQDRPYEQYF TGTGCCAGCAGGCCCCAGGACAGGCCATACGAGCAGTACTTC
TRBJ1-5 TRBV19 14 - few CASTSGFGNQPQHF TGTGCCAGTACTTCAGGGTTTGGCAATCAGCCCCAGCATTTT
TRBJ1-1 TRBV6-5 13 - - CASSQQANTEAFF TGTGCCAGCAGCCAACAGGCGAACACTGAAGCTTTCTTT
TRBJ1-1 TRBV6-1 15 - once CASSEEGGGVTEAFF TGTGCCAGCAGTGAAGAGGGGGGGGGAGTCACTGAAGCTTTCTTT
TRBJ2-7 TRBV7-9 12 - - CASSSQGYEQYF TGTGCCAGCAGCTCCCAGGGCTACGAGCAGTACTTC
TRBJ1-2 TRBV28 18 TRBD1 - CASSPFRTGARGDYGYTF TGTGCCAGCAGTCCATTCCGGACAGGGGCCCGGGGGGACTATGGCTACACCTTC
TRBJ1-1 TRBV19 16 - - CASSILTGSLNTEAFF TGTGCCAGTAGTATCTTGACAGGATCCCTGAACACTGAAGCTTTCTTT
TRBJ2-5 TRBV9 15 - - CASSTSGGHQETQYF TGTGCCAGCAGCACGAGCGGAGGGCACCAAGAGACCCAGTACTTC
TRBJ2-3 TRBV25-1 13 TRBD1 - CASSRQGADTQYF TGTGCCAGCAGTAGACAGGGGGCAGATACGCAGTATTTT
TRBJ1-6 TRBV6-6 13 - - CASTRSENSPLHF TGTGCCAGCACCCGGTCGGAGAATTCACCCCTCCACTTT
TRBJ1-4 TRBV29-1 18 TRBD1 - CSVEIGDRGLFGNEKLFF TGCAGCGTTGAAATTGGCGACAGGGGGCTATTCGGTAATGAAAAACTGTTTTTT
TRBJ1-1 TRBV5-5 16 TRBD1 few CASSSPGQGMNTEAFF TGTGCCAGCAGCTCACCCGGACAGGGGATGAACACTGAAGCTTTCTTT
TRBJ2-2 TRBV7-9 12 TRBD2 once CASKAGAGELFF TGTGCCAGCAAGGCGGGAGCCGGGGAGCTGTTTTTT
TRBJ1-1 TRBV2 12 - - CASTGSDTEAFF TGTGCCAGCACTGGGAGTGACACTGAAGCTTTCTTT
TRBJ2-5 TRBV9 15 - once CASSVAAGVGETQYF TGTGCCAGCAGCGTAGCGGCAGGGGTAGGGGAGACCCAGTACTTC
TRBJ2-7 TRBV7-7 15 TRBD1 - CASSYGQGDIYEQYF TGTGCCAGCAGTTACGGACAGGGCGATATCTACGAGCAGTACTTC
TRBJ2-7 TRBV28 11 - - CASSFRYEQYF TGTGCCAGCAGTTTTCGGTACGAGCAGTACTTC
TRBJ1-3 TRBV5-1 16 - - CASSLDAGISGNTIYF TGCGCCAGCAGCTTGGACGCCGGGATCTCTGGAAACACCATATATTTT
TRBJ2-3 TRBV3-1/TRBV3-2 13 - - CASSLSGTDTQYF TGTGCCAGCAGCCTTTCAGGTACAGATACGCAGTATTTT
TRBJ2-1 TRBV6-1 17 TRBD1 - CASSEDVGTGAGDEQFF TGTGCCAGCAGTGAAGATGTTGGGACAGGGGCTGGGGATGAGCAGTTCTTC
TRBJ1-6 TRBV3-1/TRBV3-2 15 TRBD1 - CASSQDSTGASPLHF TGTGCCAGCAGCCAAGATAGTACAGGGGCTTCACCCCTCCACTTT
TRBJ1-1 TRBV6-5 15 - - CASSLSKNARGGAFF TGTGCCAGCAGTCTATCAAAGAACGCTCGTGGGGGGGCTTTCTTT
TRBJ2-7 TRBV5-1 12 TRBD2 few CASRGEGYEQYF TGCGCCAGCAGGGGGGAGGGGTACGAGCAGTACTTC
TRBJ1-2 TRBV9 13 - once CASSVVGTGGYTF TGTGCCAGCAGCGTAGTTGGTACGGGGGGCTACACCTTC
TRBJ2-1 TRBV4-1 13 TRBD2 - CASSQPAGGPYVF TGCGCCAGCAGCCAACCCGCGGGGGGGCCTTATGTCTTC
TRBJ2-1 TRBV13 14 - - CASSVRGIYNEQFF TGTGCCAGCAGCGTTCGGGGTATCTACAATGAGCAGTTCTTC
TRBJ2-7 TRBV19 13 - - CASSDPDRREQYF TGTGCCAGTAGTGACCCTGACAGGAGGGAGCAGTACTTC
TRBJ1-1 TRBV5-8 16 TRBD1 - CASSFGQGHMNTEAFF TGTGCCAGCAGCTTCGGACAGGGGCACATGAACACTGAAGCTTTCTTT
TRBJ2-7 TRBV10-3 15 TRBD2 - CASTEGTSGSYEQYF TGTGCCTCAACGGAGGGGACTAGCGGGTCGTACGAGCAGTACTTC
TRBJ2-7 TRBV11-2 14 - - CASSSEWQNYEQYF TGTGCCAGCAGCTCCGAATGGCAAAACTACGAGCAGTACTTC
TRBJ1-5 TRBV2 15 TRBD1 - CASRDRGGGNQPQHF TGTGCCAGCAGGGACAGGGGAGGAGGCAATCAGCCCCAGCATTTT